The 26 T cell receptor beta chains listed next were all sequenced from one sample in a study of blood T cell repertoires in COVID-19. Libraries were prepared by immunoSEQ multiplex PCR; TCRdb keeps only in-frame clonotypes and omits some of them. The table includes tens of thousands of clones, over 65% detected once. The material sequenced was peripheral blood. All receptors come from a woman in her seventies with acute or convalescent COVID-19.

The chain recombines TRBV7-2 with TRBJ2-5; 14 nucleotides agree with TRBD2. Germline V gene data show CDR1 as SGHTA and CDR2 as FQGNSA. There are 16 residues in the CDR3. Trimming at V came to 0 bases and at J to 7 bases, leaving 4 bases not matched to a gene. For the CDR3, the DNA is TGTGCCAGCAGCTTAGCCCGACTAGCGGGAGGGAGGACCCAGTACTTC. It yields the protein CASSLARLAGGRTQYF.

V usage is TRBV7-2 and J usage is TRBJ2-6; weak D call: TRBD1 (5 bases). Germline V gives CDR1 SGHTA, CDR2 FQGNSA. V lost 9 bases to trimming and J lost 0 bases, with 18 bases between them. This CDR3 spans 17 amino acids. The CDR3 loop is CASDAGRGSSGANVLTF. As DNA, the CDR3 is TGTGCCAGTGACGCCGGTAGGGGAAGCTCTGGGGCCAACGTCCTGACTTTC.

The gene calls are TRBV11-2 and TRBJ2-7; D may be TRBD1 (5 bases). CDR3 length: 17 residues. Trimming took off 2 bases at V and 3 bases at J, with 20 bases between the two ends. Germline values: CDR1 SGHAT, CDR2 FQNNGV. CDR3 residues: CASSLRGSRVGYYEQYF. The CDR3 nucleotides read TGTGCCAGCAGCTTAAGGGGTAGCCGCGTTGGTTACTACGAGCAGTACTTC.

This clone was observed once. The chain recombines TRBV3-1 (or the pseudogene TRBV3-2) with TRBJ2-2, with D maybe TRBD1 (6 bases). Germline values: CDR1 LGHDT, CDR2 YNNKEL (reference sequence). The CDR3 sequence is 17 residues long. Trimming stripped 4 bases from V and 0 bases from J, with 15 bases between. The CDR3 sequence is CASSLSPGHANTGELFF. The CDR3 DNA sequence: TGTGCCAGCAGCCTATCGCCGGGACATGCGAACACCGGGGAGCTGTTTTTT.

V is TRBV24-1 and J is TRBJ2-2; 16 positions match TRBD2. Germline assignment: CDR1 KGHDR and CDR2 SFDVKD. This CDR3 is built from 20 residues. Trimming removed 5 bases from V and 3 bases from J; junction bases left unmatched: 11. CDR3 region: CATSGLPGTSGRADTGELFF. The CDR3 DNA reads as TGTGCCACCAGTGGTCTACCCGGGACTAGCGGGAGGGCCGACACCGGGGAGCTGTTTTTT.

The CDR3, as DNA: TGTGCCAGCAGCCGAGAGAGCAGGGGATTGTTAGCTAACTATGGCTACACCTTC. Translated: CASSRESRGLLANYGYTF. The chain couples TRBV11-2 to TRBJ1-2; tentative D call: TRBD1 (6 bases). From germline, CDR1 is SGHAT and CDR2 FQNNGV. This CDR3 region has 18 residues. V was clipped by 5 bases and J by 0 bases, with 22 bases between them.

The chain links TRBV3-1 (or the pseudogene TRBV3-2) to TRBJ2-5; tentatively, D is TRBD1 (5 bases). The germline V gene has CDR1 LGHDT and CDR2 YNNKEL (reference sequence). The ends were cut back, 1 base at V and 3 bases at J, with 15 bases in the middle. The CDR3 consists of 16 residues. CDR3 sequence: CASSQGSWGREETQYF. The CDR3 nucleotides read TGTGCCAGCAGCCAAGGGTCATGGGGCAGGGAAGAGACCCAGTACTTC.

The CDR3 DNA reads TGTGCCAGCAGCCTGGTGTCAGGGGAGCAGTACTTC. Its translation is CASSLVSGEQYF. V and J are TRBV3-1 (or the pseudogene TRBV3-2) and TRBJ2-7; the D gene is possibly TRBD1 (5 bases). Germline V gives CDR1 LGHDT, CDR2 YNNKEL (reference sequence). V shed 4 bases and J shed 7 bases, with 11 bases lying between them. This CDR3 has 12 residues.

The chain is built from TRBV5-1 and TRBJ1-1; TRBD1 matches at 7 bases. This CDR3 is 14 amino acids long. V lost 3 bases to trimming and J lost 4 bases; unmatched junction nucleotides: 6. Per the germline V gene, CDR1 is SGHRS and CDR2 is YFSETQ. The CDR3 here is CASSSQQGSTEAFF. DNA of the CDR3: TGCGCCAGCAGCTCGCAACAGGGGAGCACTGAAGCTTTCTTT.

The rearrangement links TRBV20-1 to TRBJ2-7; TRBD2 matches at 8 bases. CDR1 and CDR2 (germline): DFQATT, SNEGSKA (reference sequence). The length of the CDR3 is 13 residues. V shed 3 bases and J 4 bases; nucleotides not matched to a gene: 5. The CDR3 coding sequence is TGCAGTGCTAGTGGGACTAGTCTTTACGAGCAGTACTTC. The encoded protein is CSASGTSLYEQYF.

V usage is TRBV6-1 and J usage is TRBJ1-6; tentatively, D is TRBD1 (5 bases). Germline CDR1 and CDR2: MNHNS and SASEGT. There are 13 residues in the CDR3. V was shortened by 0 bases and J by 10 bases, with 7 bases between the two germline ends. The chain's CDR3 is CASSEAAGSPLHF. The CDR3 DNA is TGTGCCAGCAGTGAAGCCGCAGGGTCACCCCTCCACTTT.

This chain joins TRBV5-8 and TRBJ2-6; D gene uncertain. This CDR3 contains 15 residues. CDR1 SGHTS and CDR2 YDEGEE come from the germline V gene. The V end was cut by 4 bases, the J end by 2 bases, with 10 bases between. The CDR3 bases are TGTGCCAGCAGCACCCGCGGAACTGGGGCCAACGTCCTGACTTTC. Its protein product is CASSTRGTGANVLTF.

The chain links TRBV11-3 to TRBJ2-5, with TRBD2 matching 7 bases. The germline V gene has CDR1 SGHNT and CDR2 YENEEA. V lost 0 bases, J lost 5 bases, and 0 bases stayed unmatched. The CDR3 is 13 residues long. CDR3 sequence: CASSLEGGETQYF. The CDR3 DNA reads TGTGCCAGCAGCTTAGAGGGAGGGGAGACCCAGTACTTC.

The V and J genes are TRBV12-3 or TRBV12-4 and TRBJ2-7, with TRBD1 identical over 7 bases. V lost 6 bases and J lost 6; bases outside the gene matches: 2. This CDR3 region has 11 residues. CDR3 DNA: TGTGCCAGCAGAGACAGGGCCGAGCAGTACTTC. This gives the protein CASRDRAEQYF.

This sequence joins TRBV4-2 and TRBJ1-2; 7 bases are a match to TRBD1. Germline V CDR1 and CDR2: LGHNA, YNFKEQ. J was trimmed by 8 bases and V by 0 bases; bases with no gene match: 6. This CDR3 comprises 14 residues. CDR3 protein: CASSQEGGAAGYTF. The CDR3 nucleotides are TGTGCCAGCAGCCAAGAAGGGGGCGCGGCCGGCTACACCTTC.

The CDR3 nucleotides are TGTGCCACCAGCAGAGGAGGCGATCAGCCCCAGCATTTT. Protein sequence: CATSRGGDQPQHF. The chain uses TRBV15 and TRBJ1-5; no reliable D call. Germline CDR1 is LNHNV and CDR2 is YYDKDF (reference sequence). With 1 base removed from V and 5 bases from J, the gap between germline ends came to 6 bases. The CDR3 sequence is 13 residues long.

The rearrangement links TRBV28 to TRBJ1-2, with D possibly matching TRBD1 (5 bases). The V end was cut by 7 bases, the J end by 0 bases, with 15 bases between. CDR1 and CDR2 from the germline V gene are MDHEN and SYDVKM. This CDR3 contains 15 residues. The CDR3 coding sequence is TGTGCCAGCATTTCCGCGGGGGGACCTAACTATGGCTACACCTTC. Its translation: CASISAGGPNYGYTF.

The chain couples TRBV19 to TRBJ2-1; 8 positions match TRBD2. Germline V gene sequence: CDR1 LNHDA, CDR2 SQIVND (reference sequence). Trimming removed 2 bases from V and 5 bases from J; junction bases left unmatched: 5. The CDR3 extends over 15 amino acids. The CDR3 is CASSIITSGNNEQFF. The CDR3 DNA is TGTGCCAGTAGTATAATTACTAGCGGAAACAATGAGCAGTTCTTC.

The V gene is TRBV10-3, the J gene TRBJ1-1; D gene unclear. The germline V gene encodes CDR1 ENHRY and CDR2 SYGVKD. CDR3 length: 13 amino acids. Between the trimmed V and J ends, which lost 0 bases and 11 bases, there was a span of 13 bases. The CDR3 DNA reads TGTGCCATCAGTGAGTCGTCGGCAGCGAGGGCTTTCTTT. It yields the protein CAISESSAARAFF.

The chain joins TRBV5-4 to TRBJ1-2; 9 bases line up with TRBD1. CDR3 length: 15 amino acids. In germline, CDR1 is SGHNT, CDR2 YYREEE (reference sequence). V was clipped by 2 bases and J by 4 bases; unmatched bases: 6. This CDR3 reads CASSFAGDRVYGYTF. The CDR3 nucleotides read TGTGCCAGCAGCTTTGCCGGGGACAGGGTCTATGGCTACACCTTC.

This chain uses TRBV6-1 with TRBJ1-5; 11 positions agree with TRBD1. The CDR3 runs to 18 residues. Germline CDR1 MNHNS, CDR2 SASEGT. With 4 bases clipped from V and 4 bases from J, the junction kept 12 bases outside the gene matches. The CDR3 reads CASSGRTGGQGLNQPQHF. Here the CDR3 DNA reads TGTGCCAGCAGTGGCCGGACAGGGGGCCAGGGGCTAAATCAGCCCCAGCATTTT.

The rearrangement uses TRBV30 and TRBJ2-2, with D possibly TRBD1 on 5 matching bases. Trimming took off 0 bases at V and 4 bases at J, with 9 bases between the two ends. Germline values: CDR1 GTSNPN, CDR2 SVGIG (reference sequence). CDR3 size: 14 residues. In DNA, the CDR3 is TGTGCCTGGAGTGTAAGAAGGGGCACCGGGGAGCTGTTTTTT. Protein sequence: CAWSVRRGTGELFF.

V is TRBV10-3 and J is TRBJ1-2; 7 bases are shared with TRBD1. The CDR3 totals 14 residues. Germline values: CDR1 ENHRY, CDR2 SYGVKD. With 10 bases clipped from V and 4 bases from J, the junction kept 12 bases outside the gene matches. The CDR3 protein is CATYWGQQVYGYTF. The CDR3 DNA reads TGTGCCACCTACTGGGGACAGCAGGTCTATGGCTACACCTTC.

The chain combines TRBV12-3 or TRBV12-4 with TRBJ1-1; D gene ambiguous. V shed 8 bases and J shed 9 bases, with 10 bases lying between them. The CDR3 has 10 residues. The CDR3 is CASWAGKAFF. CDR3 nucleotide sequence: TGTGCCAGCTGGGCTGGAAAAGCTTTCTTT.

This clone was detected only once. V is TRBV5-4 and J is TRBJ2-1; 9 bases map to TRBD1. This CDR3 comprises 13 residues. Germline values: CDR1 SGHNT, CDR2 YYREEE (reference sequence). The junction had 8 bases not matched to a gene; V was cut back by 0 bases and J by 16 bases. CDR3 DNA sequence: TGTGCCAGCAGCTTGGATCCGGGACAGGGTGATTTCTTC. Translation gives CASSLDPGQGDFF.

The rearrangement joins TRBV5-1 to TRBJ1-4, with D uncertain. The CDR3 has 14 residues. CDR1 is SGHRS, CDR2 YFSETQ, per germline. The V gene lost 2 bases and the J gene lost 3 bases, with 8 bases spanning the gap. CDR3 nucleotides: TGCGCCAGCAGCTTAAATTCTGCTAATGAAAAACTGTTTTTT. Protein product: CASSLNSANEKLFF.